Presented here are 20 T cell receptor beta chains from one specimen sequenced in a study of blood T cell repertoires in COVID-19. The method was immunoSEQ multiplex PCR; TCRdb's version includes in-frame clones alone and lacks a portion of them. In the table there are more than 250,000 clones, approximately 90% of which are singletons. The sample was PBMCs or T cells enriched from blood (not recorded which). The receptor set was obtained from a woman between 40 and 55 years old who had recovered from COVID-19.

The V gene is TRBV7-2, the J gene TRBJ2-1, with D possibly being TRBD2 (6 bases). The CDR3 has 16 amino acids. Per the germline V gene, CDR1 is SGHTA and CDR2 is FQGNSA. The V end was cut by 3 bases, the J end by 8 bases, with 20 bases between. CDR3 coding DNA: TGTGCCAGCAGCTTTATAGCGGCAGCGGGTCGCGATGAGCAGTTCTTC. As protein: CASSFIAAAGRDEQFF.

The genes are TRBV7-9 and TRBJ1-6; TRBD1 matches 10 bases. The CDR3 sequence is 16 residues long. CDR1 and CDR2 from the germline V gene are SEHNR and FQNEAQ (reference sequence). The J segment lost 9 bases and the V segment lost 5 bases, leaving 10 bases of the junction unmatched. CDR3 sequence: CASSDRDRGLPSPLHF. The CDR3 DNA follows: TGTGCCAGCAGCGACCGGGACAGGGGTCTCCCTTCACCCCTCCACTTT.

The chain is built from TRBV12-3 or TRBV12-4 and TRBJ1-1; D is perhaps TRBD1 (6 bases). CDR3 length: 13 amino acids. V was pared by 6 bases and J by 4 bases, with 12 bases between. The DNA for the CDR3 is TGTGCCAGCAGGCTCACAGGGCTCACTGAAGCTTTCTTT. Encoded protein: CASRLTGLTEAFF.

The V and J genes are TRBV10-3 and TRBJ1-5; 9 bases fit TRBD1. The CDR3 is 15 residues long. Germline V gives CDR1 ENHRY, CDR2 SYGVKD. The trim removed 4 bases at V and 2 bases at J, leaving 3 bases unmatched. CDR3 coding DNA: TGTGCCATCAGTGGGGACAGGGAAGGCAATCAGCCCCAGCATTTT. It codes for CAISGDREGNQPQHF.

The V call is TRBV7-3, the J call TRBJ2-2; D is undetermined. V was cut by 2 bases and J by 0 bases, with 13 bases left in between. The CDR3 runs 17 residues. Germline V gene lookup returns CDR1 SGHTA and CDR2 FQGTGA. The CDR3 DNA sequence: TGTGCCAGCAGCTTATACTCGCGCACCGCGAACACCGGGGAGCTGTTTTTT. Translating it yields CASSLYSRTANTGELFF.

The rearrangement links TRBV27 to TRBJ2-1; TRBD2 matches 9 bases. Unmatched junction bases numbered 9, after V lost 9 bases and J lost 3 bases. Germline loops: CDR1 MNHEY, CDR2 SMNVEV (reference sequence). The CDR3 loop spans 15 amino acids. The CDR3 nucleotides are TGTGCCAGTCAGTGGGCGGGAGGGCACTACAATGAGCAGTTCTTC. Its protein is CASQWAGGHYNEQFF.

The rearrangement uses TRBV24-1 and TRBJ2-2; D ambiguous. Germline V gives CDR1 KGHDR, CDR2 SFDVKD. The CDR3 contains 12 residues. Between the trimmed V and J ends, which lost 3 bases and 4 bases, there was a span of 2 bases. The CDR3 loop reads CATSDRTGELFF. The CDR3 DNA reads TGTGCCACCAGTGATCGCACCGGGGAGCTGTTTTTT.

The CDR3 sequence: CASSLVGTGLNEKLFF. The CDR3 DNA is TGTGCCAGCAGCTTAGTGGGGACAGGGCTCAATGAAAAACTGTTTTTT. The chain has TRBV7-2 and TRBJ1-4; 9 bases map to TRBD1. The CDR3 covers 16 residues. J was trimmed by 5 bases and V by 1 base; bases with no gene match: 5. Looked up from germline, CDR1 is SGHTA and CDR2 is FQGNSA.

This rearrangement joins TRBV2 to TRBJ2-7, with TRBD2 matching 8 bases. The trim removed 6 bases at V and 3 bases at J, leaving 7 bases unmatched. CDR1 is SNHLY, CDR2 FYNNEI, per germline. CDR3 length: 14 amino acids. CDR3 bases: TGTGCCAGCAGCGAAACTAGCGGTATCTACGAGCAGTACTTC. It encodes CASSETSGIYEQYF. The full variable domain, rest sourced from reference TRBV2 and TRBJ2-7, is EPEVTQTPSHQVTQMGQEVILRCVPISNHLYFYWYRQILGQKVEFLVSFYNNEISEKSEIFDDQFSVERPDGSNFTLKIRSTKLEDSAMYFCASSETSGIYEQYFGPGTRLTVT.

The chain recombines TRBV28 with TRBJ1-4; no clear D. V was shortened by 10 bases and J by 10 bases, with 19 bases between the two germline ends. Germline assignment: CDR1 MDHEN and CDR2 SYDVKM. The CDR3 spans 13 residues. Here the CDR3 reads CATLKEGGVKLFF. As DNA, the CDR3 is TGTGCCACCTTGAAAGAGGGAGGTGTAAAACTGTTTTTT.

The CDR3 region is CASSPLAWQLGLAGVGETQYF. Written as DNA, the CDR3 is TGTGCCAGCAGTCCCTTGGCGTGGCAGCTGGGACTAGCGGGAGTGGGGGAGACCCAGTACTTC. The chain is built from TRBV7-6 and TRBJ2-5, with TRBD2 identical over 14 bases. Germline V lookup: CDR1 SGHVS, CDR2 FNYEAQ. This CDR3 contains 21 residues. V was pared by 6 bases and J by 5 bases, with 23 bases of the junction left unmatched. Full variable domain (outside the CDR3, taken from reference TRBV7-6 and TRBJ2-5): GAGVSQSPRYKVTKRGQDVALRCDPISGHVSLYWYRQALGQGPEFLTYFNYEAQQDKSGLPNDRFSAERPEGSISTLTIQRTEQRDSAMYRCASSPLAWQLGLAGVGETQYFGPGTRLLVL.

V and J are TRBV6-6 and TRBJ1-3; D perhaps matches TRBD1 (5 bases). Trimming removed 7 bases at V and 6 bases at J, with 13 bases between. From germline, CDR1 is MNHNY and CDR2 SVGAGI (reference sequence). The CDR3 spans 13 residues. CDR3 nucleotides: TGTGCCAGCACGGGGGGAACCAAAAACACCATATATTTT. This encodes CASTGGTKNTIYF.

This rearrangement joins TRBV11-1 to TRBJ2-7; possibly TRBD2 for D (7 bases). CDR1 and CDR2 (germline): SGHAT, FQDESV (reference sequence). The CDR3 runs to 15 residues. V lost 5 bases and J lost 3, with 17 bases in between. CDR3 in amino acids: CASSPRRGQIYEQYF. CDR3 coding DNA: TGTGCCAGCAGCCCCCGGCGGGGGCAAATCTACGAGCAGTACTTC.

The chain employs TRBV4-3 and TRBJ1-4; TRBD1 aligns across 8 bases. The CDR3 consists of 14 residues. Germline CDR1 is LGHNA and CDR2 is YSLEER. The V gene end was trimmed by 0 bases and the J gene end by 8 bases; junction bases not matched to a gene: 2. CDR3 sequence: CASSQDRGREKLFF. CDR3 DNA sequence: TGCGCCAGCAGCCAAGACAGGGGGCGAGAAAAACTGTTTTTT.

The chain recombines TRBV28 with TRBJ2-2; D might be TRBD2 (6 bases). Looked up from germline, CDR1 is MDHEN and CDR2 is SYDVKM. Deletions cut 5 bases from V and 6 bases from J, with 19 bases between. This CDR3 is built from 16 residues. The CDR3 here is CASSPLRLGAPGELFF. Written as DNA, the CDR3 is TGTGCCAGCAGTCCCCTGAGACTAGGTGCACCCGGGGAGCTGTTTTTT. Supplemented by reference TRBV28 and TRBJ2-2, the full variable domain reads DVKVTQSSRYLVKRTGEKVFLECVQDMDHENMFWYRQDPGLGLRLIYFSYDVKMKEKGDIPEGYSVSREKKERFSLILESASTNQTSMYLCASSPLRLGAPGELFFGEGSRLTVL.

CDR3 in amino acids: CASSTRAGFRGGTGELFF. CDR3 nucleotide sequence: TGTGCCAGCAGCACCCGCGCCGGATTCCGGGGGGGCACCGGGGAGCTGTTTTTT. V is TRBV7-2 and J is TRBJ2-2, with 8 bases identical to TRBD2. The J segment lost 4 bases and the V segment lost 5 bases, leaving 15 bases of the junction unmatched. This CDR3 comprises 18 residues. Germline V lookup: CDR1 SGHTA, CDR2 FQGNSA.

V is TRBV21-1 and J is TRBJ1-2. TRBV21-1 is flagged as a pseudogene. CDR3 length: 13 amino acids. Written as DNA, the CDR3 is TGTGCCAGCAGCAACGGTTCCAACTATGGCTACACCTTC. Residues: CASSNGSNYGYTF.

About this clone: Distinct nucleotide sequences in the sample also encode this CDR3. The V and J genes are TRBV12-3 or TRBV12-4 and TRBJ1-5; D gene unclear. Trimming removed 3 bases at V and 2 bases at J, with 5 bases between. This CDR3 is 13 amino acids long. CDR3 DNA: TGTGCCAGCAGTTTTTCTGGCAATCAGCCCCAGCATTTT. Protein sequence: CASSFSGNQPQHF.

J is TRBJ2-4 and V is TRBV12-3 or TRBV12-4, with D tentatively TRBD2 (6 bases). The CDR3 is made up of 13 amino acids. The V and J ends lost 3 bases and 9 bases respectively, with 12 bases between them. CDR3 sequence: CASSFSGSGIQYF. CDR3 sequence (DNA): TGTGCCAGCAGTTTTAGCGGTTCTGGCATTCAGTACTTC.

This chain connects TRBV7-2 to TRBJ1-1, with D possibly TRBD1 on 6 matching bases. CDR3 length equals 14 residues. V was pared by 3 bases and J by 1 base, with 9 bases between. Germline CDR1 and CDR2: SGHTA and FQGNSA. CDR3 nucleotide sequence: TGTGCCAGCAGCTTCACAGGGAAGAACACTGAAGCTTTCTTT. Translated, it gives CASSFTGKNTEAFF.